The 9 T cell receptor beta chains given below trace back to one sample, sequenced in a study of cytomegalovirus exposure and HLA in healthy donors. The PCR made use of 60 Vbeta and 13 Jbeta primers. Repertoires were generated with immunoSEQ multiplex PCR, while TCRdb's copy carries only in-frame clones and drops some. The sample has around 150,000 clones, 75% seen once. The specimen was PBMCs. The receptors were sampled from a woman in her forties or fifties in good health and CMV-seropositive.

V gene TRBV5-1 combines with J gene TRBJ2-3; 7 nucleotides agree with TRBD1. The CDR3 is 13 residues long. Trimming took 4 bases from V and 1 from J; bases not matched to a gene: 0. Germline V gene lookup returns CDR1 SGHRS and CDR2 YFSETQ. This chain's CDR3 is CASSGTGTDTQYF. CDR3 coding DNA: TGCGCCAGCAGCGGGACAGGCACAGATACGCAGTATTTT.

As concerns this clone: This sample includes further DNA sequences coding for the same CDR3. The chain joins TRBV5-1 to TRBJ2-3; D is unresolved. CDR1 SGHRS and CDR2 YFSETQ come from the germline V gene. This CDR3 spans 13 amino acids. Trimming stripped 3 bases from V and 5 bases from J, with 10 bases between. The CDR3 DNA follows: TGCGCCAGCAGCTACGGTCGAGGAGATACGCAGTATTTT. Protein: CASSYGRGDTQYF.

A few counts support this clone. The rearrangement joins TRBV10-1 to TRBJ1-4, with no clear D. Trimming cost V 3 bases and J 4 bases, with 9 bases left between them. This CDR3 contains 14 residues. CDR1 WNHNN and CDR2 SYGVQD come from the germline V gene (reference sequence). The CDR3: CASSEGGINEKLFF. The CDR3 DNA is TGCGCCAGCAGTGAAGGAGGGATTAATGAAAAACTGTTTTTT.

The sample holds a few counts of this clone. V is TRBV2 and J is TRBJ2-6; 13 bases are a match to TRBD2. Looked up from germline, CDR1 is SNHLY and CDR2 is FYNNEI. Trimming cost V 6 bases and J 0 bases; bases outside gene matches: 2. The CDR3 totals 17 residues. The CDR3 loop is CASRRTSGGSGANVLTF. Written as DNA, the CDR3 is TGTGCCAGCAGGAGGACTAGCGGGGGCTCTGGGGCCAACGTCCTGACTTTC.

V usage is TRBV2 and J usage is TRBJ2-5; 7 nucleotides line up with TRBD1. Germline CDR1 reads SNHLY; CDR2 reads FYNNEI. CDR3 length equals 13 residues. The J segment lost 7 bases and the V segment lost 6 bases, leaving 8 bases of the junction unmatched. The CDR3 loop reads CASRAEGAATQYF. The CDR3 DNA follows: TGTGCCAGCAGGGCCGAGGGGGCCGCGACCCAGTACTTC.

This clone was detected only a few times. The CDR3 here is CASGAPYNEQFF. The CDR3 DNA reads TGTGCCAGCGGGGCGCCATACAATGAGCAGTTCTTC. The chain carries TRBV11-1 and TRBJ2-1; possible D gene TRBD1, 5 bases. V lost 8 bases and J 4 bases, leaving 9 bases between the germline ends. Germline V CDR1 and CDR2: SGHAT, FQDESV (reference sequence). The CDR3 totals 12 residues.

The CDR3 DNA follows: TGCAGCGTTGTGGTAGCGGGGCCTAGCACAGATACGCAGTATTTT. It translates to CSVVVAGPSTDTQYF. The gene calls are TRBV29-1 and TRBJ2-3; TRBD2 matches at 8 bases. From germline, CDR1 is SQVTM and CDR2 ANQGSEA. The CDR3 consists of 15 residues. With 4 bases clipped from V and 0 bases from J, the junction kept 6 bases outside the gene matches.

This clone was counted a single time. The V and J genes are TRBV9 and TRBJ2-3, with 9 nucleotides matching TRBD1. From germline, CDR1 is SGDLS and CDR2 YYNGEE. Trimming took 2 bases from V and 7 from J; bases not matched to a gene: 5. This CDR3 region has 14 residues. This chain's CDR3 is CASSVGTGKNTQYF. The CDR3 DNA follows: TGTGCCAGCAGCGTGGGGACAGGGAAGAATACGCAGTATTTT.

The gene calls are TRBV14 and TRBJ1-1; D remains unclear. This CDR3 comprises 13 residues. Trimming cost V 2 bases and J 4 bases, with 8 bases left between them. Germline-derived CDR1 and CDR2 are SGHDN and FVKESK. CDR3 in amino acids: CASSQLEGTEAFF. The CDR3 bases are TGTGCCAGCAGCCAATTAGAGGGCACTGAAGCTTTCTTT. The complete variable domain, with remaining parts taken from reference TRBV14 and TRBJ1-1, reads EAGVTQFPSHSVIEKGQTVTLRCDPISGHDNLYWYRRVMGKEIKFLLHFVKESKQDESGMPNNRFLAERTGGTYSTLKVQPAELEDSGVYFCASSQLEGTEAFFGQGTRLTVV.